The present TCR beta chain was sequenced within a study of T cells in Graves' hyperthyroidism and ophthalmopathy. Study context: Staff took peripheral blood when the initial diagnosis was made, before any treatment began. Findings and limits, study-wide: Blood samples included most of the expanded thyroid clonotypes exceeding 0.001.

Researchers took RNA transcripts and amplified the TCR beta CDR3 regions from them. Carried out on the TCR CDR3, a first-round RT-PCR used the HTBI primer set. TCRdb re-called the multiplex PCR reads with MiXCR, one entry per CDR3 protein. The data show some 380,000 distinct CDR3 sequences, roughly 14% seen once. Fresh peripheral blood, approximately 9.6 ml, yielded the PBMCs. Comments on this clonotype: The antigen is unknown. A read error is possible here, since a much larger clone lies one base away.

The CDR3 has 11 residues. V was cut by 2 bases and J by 4 bases, with 2 bases left in between. CDR1 SEHNR and CDR2 FQNEAQ come from the germline V gene (reference sequence). Sequenced sample: blood. The TCR was taken from a man between 25 and 39 years old with Graves' hyperthyroidism that later progressed to Graves' ophthalmopathy. This sequence joins TRBV7-9 and TRBJ1-1, with D unclear. The CDR3 region is CASSLTTEAFF. The CDR3 coding sequence is TGTGCCAGCAGCTTAACCACTGAAGCTTTCTTT.